This T cell receptor beta chain comes out of a study of beta chain features in type 1 diabetes. This clone has more than one count but fewer than ten. As yet, its antigen is unknown. In germline, CDR1 is SEHNR, CDR2 FQNEAQ (reference sequence). The CDR3 spans 15 residues. V shed 1 base and J 1 base; nucleotides not matched to a gene: 3. Study-level findings and limits: Patients showed naive, central memory and Treg TCRB repertoires that appeared more similar than those of healthy donors.

As every portion of the isolated RNA was reverse transcribed, the sequencing read expressed TCRB transcripts. The assay was immunoSEQ multiplex PCR, and TCRdb's table has in-frame clones only and misses some. The sample holds fewer than 250,000 clones, about 10% seen once. Material: naive CD4+ T cells from blood. The TCR originated in a woman between 18 and 29 years old in good health. This chain connects TRBV7-9 to TRBJ1-1; 7 nucleotides agree with TRBD1. In nucleotides, the CDR3 is TGTGCCAGCAGCTTAGATAGGGGGCGGAACACTGAAGCTTTCTTT. Translated, it gives CASSLDRGRNTEAFF.